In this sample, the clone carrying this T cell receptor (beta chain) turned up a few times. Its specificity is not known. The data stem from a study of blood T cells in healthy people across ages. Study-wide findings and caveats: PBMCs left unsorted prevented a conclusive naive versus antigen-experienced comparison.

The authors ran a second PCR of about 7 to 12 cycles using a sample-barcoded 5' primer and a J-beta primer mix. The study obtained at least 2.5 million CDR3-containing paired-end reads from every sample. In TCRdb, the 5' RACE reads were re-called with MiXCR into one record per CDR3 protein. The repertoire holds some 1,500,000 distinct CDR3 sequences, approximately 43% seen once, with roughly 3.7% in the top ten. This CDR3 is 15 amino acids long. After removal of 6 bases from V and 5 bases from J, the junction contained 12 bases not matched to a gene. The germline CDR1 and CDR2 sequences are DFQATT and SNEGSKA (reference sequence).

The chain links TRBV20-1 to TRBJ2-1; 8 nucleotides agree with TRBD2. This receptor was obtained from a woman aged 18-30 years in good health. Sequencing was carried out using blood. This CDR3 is CSATPWREVNNEQFF. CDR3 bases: TGCAGTGCCACCCCCTGGCGGGAGGTAAACAATGAGCAGTTCTTC.